Below, one T cell receptor beta chain is given with its context. The target of this receptor is not known. A read error may produce the germline difference seen at one junction end. The cohort was made up of approximately 670 healthy bone marrow donors. All cohort members were sampled while nominally healthy, although unrecorded immune exposures were likely present. The donor was CMV seronegative and belonged to the group of over 350 seronegative cohort members. Each donor provided a peripheral blood sample, and peripheral blood mononuclear cells were used for TCR beta sequencing. Genomic DNA extraction from the blood cell samples was performed with the Qiagen DNeasy Blood Extraction Kit. This sample stems from a study of cytomegalovirus exposure and HLA in healthy donors (TCRdb year 2017). Background for the entire study: An earlier analysis of several hundred of the donors reported approximately 280 Gb of sequence data and around 120 million unique TCR beta sequences obtained from around 190 million T cells. Class I and class II HLA loci were covered by the typing at four-digit resolution. The later analysis used no new phenotypic data to find candidate immune exposures, relying instead on TCR beta sequences and their occurrence across donors. The study combined high-throughput TCR immunosequencing, statistical association of individual TCRs with disease status, and machine learning to predict cytomegalovirus infection status. The genetic ancestry cluster associated with self-reported Caucasian donors included 70% to 85% of the 300 to 400 genotyped donors. On average, roughly 240,000 unique TCR beta nucleotide sequences were sequenced per donor among fewer than 500 genotyped donors of the cohort, with about 19% of those sequences being non-productive. A later analysis re-examined previously published TCR beta repertoires from more than 600 donors and added high-resolution HLA genotyping to investigate patterns of TCR occurrence. Because of strong linkage in the cohort, a handful of DR-DQ haplotypes were treated as single units for association and clustering. Genome-wide SNP genotypes for about 60% of the roughly 670 donors were used in a later genetic analysis, which treated that subset as a discovery cohort. Besides the first cohort of 500 to 700 subjects, a separate validation cohort made up of 120 different subjects was used. In an earlier analysis of about 590 of the donors, high-throughput TCR beta sequencing was used to judge whether each TCR beta V gene segment behaved as functional or pseudogenic. Typing coverage varied by locus: roughly 620-640 donors for A, B, C, DRB1 and DQB1; roughly 510 for DQA1; around 570 for DPA1; approximately 450 for DPB1. All discovery cohort repertoires had been generated using a single sequencing platform. Alongside the repertoire data, information on donor age, sex, ethnicity and CMV serostatus was compiled. The study aimed to test whether cataloging public T cell receptors could reveal signatures of past pathogen exposure. Roughly 300 gigabases of sequencing data and approximately 85 million unique TCR sequences were included in an early release covering several hundred HLA-typed donors. Using immunosequencing, the study profiled T cell repertoires from 550 to 750 subjects and related those repertoires to cytomegalovirus serostatus.

Via the germline V gene, CDR1 is SGHRS and CDR2 YFSETQ. The CDR3 measures 15 amino acids from cysteine to phenylalanine. Kept here is only the CDR3 DNA, which spans 45 bases and is read in frame from base 1. The research as a whole found: A later analysis found that most CMV-associated TCR beta chains appeared HLA-restricted, with HLA associations seemingly driven largely by CMV exposure. A further reported finding was that TCR beta sequences accurately predicted the HLA-A and HLA-B alleles for most subjects in the first cohort. In vitro tests confirmed that a few of the cytomegalovirus-associated TCR beta chains recognize cytomegalovirus antigens. Roughly uniform sequencing depth across donors was assumed in presence/absence analyses, although this assumption may not hold. Because the 87-base-pair reads could not distinguish some IMGT-functional V segments, including TRBV6-2 and TRBV6-3, those segments were excluded. Specific HLA alleles were associated with over 15,000 TCR beta sequences at a false discovery rate of 0.05 in a later analysis. The cohort was sequenced for TCR beta chains only, and without alpha or paired-chain data the features that could be detected were limited. When HLA alleles, especially DR and DQ, strongly co-occurred, TCR associations were difficult to assign to individual alleles. An association between a missense DCLRE1C variant and V-gene and J-gene trimming of TCR beta chains was found in a later genetic analysis and replicated in an independent cohort. The study listed 150 to 200 TCR beta chains as associated with cytomegalovirus. The authors suggested that the approach could potentially be generalized to other disease states and immunological phenotypes. The sequencing pipeline was judged likely to have produced a cluster of highly shared sequence variants as a technical artifact. Linkage disequilibrium might explain the correlated functional status among segregating V segments, but an unknown experimental factor could not be ruled out. In a later analysis, HLA-associated TCR beta chains showed more clonal expansion and lower generation probabilities than non-associated chains that were equally common. For the cohort, immune exposure information was limited to CMV serostatus. Broadly in line with IMGT annotations, most TCR beta V segments showed up in productive rearrangements about 90% or about 30% of the time in an earlier analysis of roughly 590 of the donors. In both the original and validation cohorts, the classifier was reported to diagnose cytomegalovirus status with high specificity and sensitivity. Because counts were too low, around 17 rarely observed V segments, including chromosome 9 orphons, were left out of the earlier analysis of several hundred of the donors. According to a later analysis, parvovirus B19, influenza, CMV and Epstein-Barr virus appeared linked to several top co-occurrence clusters. In a later analysis, TCR association rates were found to vary across HLA loci, with the most associated TCRs seen for DRB1 alleles and the fewest for HLA-C alleles. A later genetic analysis reported fewer N-insertions in productive TCRs among donors in an Asian-associated ancestry cluster than the roughly 620-donor mean. While some public TCRs were present in many individuals, most TCR sequences turned up only very rarely across donors. HLA typing was unavailable for some donors at each locus, so association tests used only the typed subset.

Library construction relied on the immunoSEQ multiplex PCR assay. A mixture of 60 forward primers for TCR Vbeta segments and 13 reverse primers for TCR Jbeta segments was used in the multiplex PCR. The CDR3 region of rearranged TCR beta genes was amplified from genomic DNA with a multiplex PCR assay. On the Illumina HiSeq System, the amplified TCR beta libraries were sequenced as 87-base-pair reads. Per the authors' processing: A later analysis tallied 75 million to 95 million unique TCR beta chains across the 700 or so repertoires, and about 12 million of those chains were shared by two or more donors. Raw reads were error-corrected and collapsed into unique sequences by a nearest-neighbor algorithm in which closely related sequences were merged to remove PCR and sequencing errors. Alignment of CDR3 sequences to IMGT reference sequences was used to assign V, D and J gene segments. For a sequence to be retained, a match of at least six nucleotides to both a V gene segment and a J gene segment was required. A rearrangement was called productive if the CDR3 had no stop codons and remained in frame with V and J, and every other rearrangement was called non-productive. CDR3 was defined according to IMGT convention as the region running from the second conserved V-encoded cysteine to the conserved J-encoded phenylalanine. The earlier analysis of 500 to 750 of the donors excluded any sequence lacking an unambiguous match to a single V gene segment. In an earlier analysis of 587 of the donors, V segments were called functional above 56.7% productive rearrangements and were called segregating when the between-donor standard deviation exceeded 5%. A statistical classification framework was built for diagnosing cytomegalovirus status from the catalog of TCR beta chain sequences. In a later analysis, TCR nucleotide sequences were compared against IMGT/GENE-DB human TR gene sequences so that V and J genes could be assigned. Using the TCRdist pipeline, a later analysis assigned CDR3 sequences along with most-parsimonious VDJ recombination scenarios. In a later analysis, each TCR beta chain was defined by its CDR3 amino acid sequence together with its V-gene family, and reads without a unique V-gene family were excluded. As a way to deal with suspected cross-contamination and a sequencing artifact, a later analysis dropped approximately 590 nucleotide sequences that were highly shared and had low generation probability. In a later analysis, a clonal expansion index for each public chain was calculated from normalized within-repertoire ranks of inferred template counts. Generation probabilities in a later analysis came from a VDJ recombination model fitted to out-of-frame rearrangements, and those results were checked against IGoR. Hypergeometric tests were used in a later analysis to score TCR-TCR, TCR-HLA and TCR-CMV co-occurrence, with a repertoire-size bias correction applied to the TCR pairs. False discovery rates were estimated in a later analysis by permuting HLA or CMV assignments 20 times. In a later analysis, co-occurring TCRs were grouped with DBSCAN, and TCRdist sequence similarity was added when clustering was performed within HLA-allele-positive subsets. Co-occurrence clustering excluded repertoires with fewer than 30,000 or more than 120,000 public chains, plus five with anomalous nucleotide sharing. This immuneACCESS table, as held by TCRdb, lists in-frame sequences with V and J called but not all clones. Of the missing ones, under half trace to an unresolved V gene in checked studies; the others have no known cause. The D gene and trimming were derived from the DNA, and the V and J assignments and clone size from that table. The sample table contains approximately 220,000 clones; only one count was recorded for approximately 80% of them. The ten largest clones take up roughly 0.22% of the sample.

Sample: PBMCs. The origin of this receptor is a girl aged 2-10 years in good health and CMV-seronegative. The receptor chain draws on TRBV5-1 and TRBJ1-2, with 7 central nucleotides matching TRBD1. This receptor has the CDR3 CASSLATEGAGLLVF. DNA sequence: TGCGCCAGCAGCTTGGCGACCGAGGGGGCCGGGCTTCTTGTTTTC.